Shown below are 20 T cell receptor beta chains from a single sample sequenced in a study of shared clonotypes between healthy human individuals. The protocol was immunoSEQ multiplex PCR, while the TCRdb copy is restricted to in-frame clones and leaves out a portion. The sample has roughly 2.4 million clones; approximately 94% are singletons. Input material: naive CD4+ T cells sorted from blood. The subset was: CD45RA+ positively selected. The receptor source for this set is a man in his late teens or twenties in good health.

Note on this clone: Other nucleotide sequences from this sample produce the same CDR3. This chain links TRBV27 with TRBJ2-7, with a tentative D call TRBD1 (6 bases). V lost 5 bases, J lost 2 bases, and 16 bases lay in between. The CDR3 length is 15 residues. The V gene's germline CDR1 is MNHEY and CDR2 SMNVEV (reference sequence). The CDR3 is CASSLYREGPYEQYF. CDR3 nucleotides: TGTGCCAGCAGTCTCTACAGGGAAGGACCCTACGAGCAGTACTTC.

This clone has just one count. The chain uses TRBV14 and TRBJ1-1; D uncertain. Germline CDR1 and CDR2: SGHDN and FVKESK. V shed 4 bases and J shed 7 bases, with 10 bases lying between them. The CDR3 sequence is 12 residues long. Here the CDR3 reads CASSREGGEAFF. The DNA for the CDR3 is TGTGCCAGCAGCCGCGAGGGCGGTGAAGCTTTCTTT.

J is TRBJ2-7 and V is TRBV7-2, with a possible D match to TRBD2 (5 bases). V lost 5 bases and J 2 bases, leaving 16 bases between the germline ends. This CDR3 spans 15 amino acids. Germline assignment: CDR1 SGHTA and CDR2 FQGNSA. CDR3 bases: TGTGCCAGCAGCCCGGGTGGAGGCCGTACCTACGAGCAGTACTTC. As protein: CASSPGGGRTYEQYF.

The V and J genes are TRBV28 and TRBJ2-5, with 10 positions matching TRBD1. CDR1 is MDHEN, CDR2 SYDVKM, per germline. CDR3 length: 14 residues. Trimming removed 5 bases from V and 9 bases from J; junction bases left unmatched: 9. DNA for the CDR3: TGTGCCAGCAGTGGGGGACAGGGGATGGGGTCCCAGTACTTC. The encoded protein is CASSGGQGMGSQYF.

The chain uses TRBV12-5 and TRBJ2-5; maybe TRBD1 (8 bases). V lost 5 bases to trimming and J lost 5 bases, with 12 bases between them. CDR1 and CDR2 from the germline V gene are LGHNT and FRNRAP. The CDR3 runs to 13 residues. CDR3 amino acids: CASGGQGGETQYF. The CDR3 DNA follows: TGTGCTAGTGGTGGACAGGGAGGGGAGACCCAGTACTTC.

The chain recombines TRBV2 with TRBJ1-2, with TRBD1 identical over 9 bases. CDR3 length equals 16 residues. Germline V gives CDR1 SNHLY, CDR2 FYNNEI. Unmatched junction bases numbered 12, after V lost 7 bases and J lost 3 bases. The CDR3 sequence is CASNPGTGYPYYGYTF. Here the CDR3 DNA reads TGTGCCAGCAACCCCGGGACAGGGTACCCCTACTATGGCTACACCTTC. Variable domain in full (rest from reference TRBV2 and TRBJ1-2): EPEVTQTPSHQVTQMGQEVILRCVPISNHLYFYWYRQILGQKVEFLVSFYNNEISEKSEIFDDQFSVERPDGSNFTLKIRSTKLEDSAMYFCASNPGTGYPYYGYTFGSGTRLTVV.

This chain connects TRBV7-2 to TRBJ2-7; weak D call: TRBD2 (6 bases). Germline V lookup: CDR1 SGHTA, CDR2 FQGNSA. CDR3 length: 12 residues. The V end lost 6 bases, the J end lost 6 bases, and 12 bases lay between the germline ends. In nucleotides, the CDR3 is TGTGCCAGCAGTCGGGACTCGCTCGAGCAGTACTTC. It specifies CASSRDSLEQYF.

The V gene is TRBV28, the J gene TRBJ2-7, with D possibly TRBD2 on 5 matching bases. Germline CDR1 is MDHEN and CDR2 is SYDVKM. This CDR3 is 13 amino acids long. V was shortened by 8 bases and J by 1 base, with 12 bases between the two germline ends. CDR3 in DNA: TGTGCCAGCCCCTCGGGATCTTCCTACGAGCAGTACTTC. This translates into CASPSGSSYEQYF.

J is TRBJ2-5 and V is TRBV19; D ambiguous. The CDR3 consists of 13 residues. Trimming removed 6 bases from V and 1 base from J, with 9 bases in between. The V gene's germline CDR1 is LNHDA and CDR2 SQIVND (reference sequence). As DNA, the CDR3 is TGTGCCAGTAGCCCTACTTTCCAAGAGACCCAGTACTTC. Encoded protein: CASSPTFQETQYF. Filled out from reference TRBV19 and TRBJ2-5, the complete variable domain reads DGGITQSPKYLFRKEGQNVTLSCEQNLNHDAMYWYRQDPGQGLRLIYYSQIVNDFQKGDIAEGYSVSREKKESFPLTVTSAQKNPTAFYLCASSPTFQETQYFGPGTRLLVL.

The rearrangement joins TRBV4-3 to TRBJ2-1; 14 nucleotides line up with TRBD2. There are 16 residues in the CDR3. The trim removed 2 bases at V and 6 bases at J, leaving 3 bases unmatched. Germline CDR1 is LGHNA and CDR2 is YSLEER. CDR3 sequence reads: CASSQSGLAGVNEQFF. CDR3 sequence (DNA): TGCGCCAGCAGCCAATCGGGACTAGCGGGAGTCAATGAGCAGTTCTTC.

The chain recombines TRBV5-1 with TRBJ1-6; 9 bases are a match to TRBD1. There are 14 residues in the CDR3. The ends lost 3 bases at V and 11 bases at J; junction bases unmatched: 6. Germline V gene data show CDR1 as SGHRS and CDR2 as YFSETQ. CDR3: CASSSGTGSTPLHF. DNA for the CDR3: TGCGCCAGCAGCTCCGGGACAGGGTCGACACCCCTCCACTTT. The full variable domain, rest sourced from reference TRBV5-1 and TRBJ1-6, is KAGVTQTPRYLIKTRGQQVTLSCSPISGHRSVSWYQQTPGQGLQFLFEYFSETQRNKGNFPGRFSGRQFSNSRSEMNVSTLELGDSALYLCASSSGTGSTPLHFGNGTRLTVT.

The chain combines TRBV4-3 with TRBJ2-7; 8 bases match TRBD2. V lost 1 base and J lost 5; bases outside the gene matches: 7. Germline V gene lookup returns CDR1 LGHNA and CDR2 YSLEER. The CDR3 contains 15 residues. CDR3 in amino acids: CASSQGGAGGHEQYF. Written as DNA, the CDR3 is TGCGCCAGCAGCCAAGGGGGGGCGGGAGGCCACGAGCAGTACTTC.

This chain uses TRBV5-6 with TRBJ2-7, with TRBD2 identical over 9 bases. Germline CDR1 and CDR2: SGHDT and YYEEEE. This CDR3 has 15 residues. Trimming took 4 bases from V and 7 from J; bases not matched to a gene: 12. In DNA form, the CDR3 reads TGTGCCAGCAGCATTAGCGGGGGACTGCAGATGGAGCAGTACTTC. Amino acids: CASSISGGLQMEQYF.

V and J are TRBV9 and TRBJ2-1; either TRBD1 or TRBD2 may supply D (5 bases each). CDR3 length equals 14 residues. Trimming cost V 3 bases and J 6 bases, with 13 bases left between them. Germline assignment: CDR1 SGDLS and CDR2 YYNGEE. The CDR3, as DNA: TGTGCCAGCAGCGCCCGAGGTGGGGGCAATGAGCAGTTCTTC. Encoded protein: CASSARGGGNEQFF.

The rearrangement links TRBV5-6 to TRBJ1-5; tentatively, D is TRBD1 (5 bases). Trimming cost V 4 bases and J 0 bases, with 14 bases left between them. This CDR3 region has 16 residues. Germline V lookup: CDR1 SGHDT, CDR2 YYEEEE. The CDR3 region is CASSLNQGYSNQPQHF. The CDR3 region has the DNA TGTGCCAGCAGCCTAAACCAGGGATATAGCAATCAGCCCCAGCATTTT. The full variable domain, with the rest looked up from reference TRBV5-6 and TRBJ1-5, is DAGVTQSPTHLIKTRGQQVTLRCSPKSGHDTVSWYQQALGQGPQFIFQYYEEEERQRGNFPDRFSGHQFPNYSSELNVNALLLGDSALYLCASSLNQGYSNQPQHFGDGTRLSIL.

The rearrangement links TRBV6-1 to TRBJ1-4, with D possibly matching TRBD1 (6 bases). CDR3 size: 16 residues. CDR1 is MNHNS, CDR2 SASEGT, per germline. V was trimmed by 0 bases and J by 8 bases, leaving 16 bases between them. This CDR3 reads CASSEAGGGSGEKLFF. In nucleotides, the CDR3 is TGTGCCAGCAGTGAAGCGGGTGGGGGCTCTGGGGAAAAACTGTTTTTT.

The chain is built from TRBV4-1 and TRBJ2-5, with TRBD2 matching over 10 bases. The CDR3 loop spans 15 amino acids. Germline V lookup: CDR1 MGHRA, CDR2 YSYEKL. V dropped 1 base and J dropped 9; count of bases not matched to a gene: 8. CDR3 bases: TGCGCCAGCAGCCAAGGTCTAGCGGGAGCCGGGGCCCAGTACTTC. It specifies CASSQGLAGAGAQYF.

The chain combines TRBV28 with TRBJ1-4; D gene unclear. The ends were cut back, 8 bases at V and 3 bases at J, with 10 bases in the middle. The CDR3 spans 13 residues. The V gene's germline CDR1 is MDHEN and CDR2 SYDVKM. The CDR3 loop is CASYRGPNEKLFF. For the CDR3, the DNA is TGTGCCAGCTATCGGGGTCCTAATGAAAAACTGTTTTTT.

V is TRBV6-1 and J is TRBJ1-2, with a weak D call TRBD1 (5 bases). V lost 0 bases and J 8 bases, leaving 13 bases between the germline ends. The CDR3 consists of 14 residues. Germline lookup yields CDR1 MNHNS and CDR2 SASEGT. CDR3 bases: TGTGCCAGCAGTGAAGCTGGGGGGAAAGAGGGCTACACCTTC. Translated, it gives CASSEAGGKEGYTF.

The chain combines TRBV28 with TRBJ1-2, with D possibly matching TRBD1 (6 bases). This CDR3 is built from 11 residues. With 8 bases removed from V and 6 bases from J, the gap between germline ends came to 10 bases. The germline V gene encodes CDR1 MDHEN and CDR2 SYDVKM. In DNA, the CDR3 is TGTGCCAGCCGAGGGGGTAATGGCTACACCTTC. This translates into CASRGGNGYTF.